The present entry profiles one T cell receptor beta chain with its context. As yet, its antigen is unknown. This CDR3 comprises 16 residues. The V gene lost 1 base and the J gene lost 0 bases, with 7 bases spanning the gap. The germline V gene has CDR1 LNHDA and CDR2 SQIVND (reference sequence). Tagging with unique molecular identifiers was applied to individual cDNA molecules. TCRdb redid the calling of the 5' RACE reads with MiXCR, one entry per CDR3 protein. The repertoire has under 65,000 distinct CDR3 sequences, around 14% of them found once; the top ten carry approximately 8.5%. This sample is part of a study of early T cells in non-severe SARS-CoV-2 infection. About the research overall: Chains stayed unpaired after sequencing of bulk RNA from unsorted whole blood.

The study, taken as a whole, reports: The VDJdb matching leaned toward anti-spike CD8 responses and overlooked private and CD4 specificities.

This clonotype was sampled from an adult who was a healthcare worker with PCR-confirmed SARS-CoV-2 infection or an uninfected control (not recorded which). The chain combines TRBV19 with TRBJ2-6; no firm D call. The input for sequencing was whole blood, taken at baseline. The CDR3 here is CASSIVRNSGANVLTF. The CDR3 DNA is TGTGCCAGTAGTATAGTACGGAACTCTGGGGCCAACGTCCTGACTTTC.